This T cell receptor (beta chain) was documented in a study of blood T cell repertoires in COVID-19. About the study: The United States, Italy and Spain provided the acute and convalescent COVID-19 samples. T cells, B-cell-depleted T cells, or PBMCs supplied cDNA or gDNA.

J gave up 10 bases and V 6 bases, and 1 base lay outside the gene matches. This CDR3 contains 12 residues. Original data processing: Estimates of nucleated cell counts were drawn from the amplification of reference gene primers. Profiled with immunoSEQ multiplex PCR; TCRdb holds only in-frame clones, not every one. V and J calls and clone size are as listed in that table; D and trimming were resolved from the DNA. The profile covers roughly 82,000 clones, with around four fifths appearing a single time and more than 15% taken by the ten largest. The clonotype comes from a woman aged 55-75 years with acute or convalescent COVID-19. This chain links TRBV12-3 or TRBV12-4 with TRBJ2-1, with 12 bases matching TRBD2. Sequenced sample: peripheral blood. The CDR3, as DNA: TGTGCCAGCAGACTAGCGGGAGGAGAGCAGTTCTTC. This translates into CASRLAGGEQFF.